Below, one TCR beta chain is given with its context. These data are taken from a study of blood T cell repertoires in COVID-19. Study as a whole: The United States, Italy and Spain were the sources of the acute and convalescent COVID-19 samples. PBMCs, B-cell-depleted T cells, or T cells provided the cDNA or gDNA that made up the material.

Germline V CDR1 and CDR2: MDHEN, SYDVKM. The CDR3 runs to 12 residues. The V and J ends lost 6 bases and 8 bases, in that order; junction bases with no gene match: 4. Measured with immunoSEQ multiplex PCR; TCRdb has only the in-frame clones, and not every one. This table holds just over 300,000 clones, roughly 89% found once. Those who participated ranged in age from 18 to 89 years and resided in about two dozen US areas. Cohorts were determined from participant-reported clinical history. This sequence was found in a woman younger than 30 who had recovered from COVID-19. V is TRBV28 and J is TRBJ2-1; TRBD2 agrees at 7 bases. Sequenced sample: PBMCs or T cells enriched from blood (not recorded which). The CDR3 region is CASSLTSDEQFF. In DNA, the CDR3 is TGTGCCAGCAGCCTAACTAGCGATGAGCAGTTCTTC.